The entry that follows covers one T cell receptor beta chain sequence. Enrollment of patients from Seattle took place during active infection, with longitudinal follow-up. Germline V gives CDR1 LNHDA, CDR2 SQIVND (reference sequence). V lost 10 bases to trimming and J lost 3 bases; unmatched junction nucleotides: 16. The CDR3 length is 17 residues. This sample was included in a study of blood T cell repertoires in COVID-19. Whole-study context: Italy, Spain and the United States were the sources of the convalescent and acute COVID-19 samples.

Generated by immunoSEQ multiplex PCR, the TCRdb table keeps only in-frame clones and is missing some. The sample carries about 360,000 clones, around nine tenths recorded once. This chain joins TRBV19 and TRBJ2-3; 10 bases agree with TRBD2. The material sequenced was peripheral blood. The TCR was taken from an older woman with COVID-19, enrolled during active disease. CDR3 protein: CATDTQKLAGQTDTQYF. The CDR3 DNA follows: TGTGCCACTGATACTCAGAAACTAGCGGGGCAAACAGATACGCAGTATTTT. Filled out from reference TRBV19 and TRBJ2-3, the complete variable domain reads DGGITQSPKYLFRKEGQNVTLSCEQNLNHDAMYWYRQDPGQGLRLIYYSQIVNDFQKGDIAEGYSVSREKKESFPLTVTSAQKNPTAFYLCATDTQKLAGQTDTQYFGPGTRLTVL.